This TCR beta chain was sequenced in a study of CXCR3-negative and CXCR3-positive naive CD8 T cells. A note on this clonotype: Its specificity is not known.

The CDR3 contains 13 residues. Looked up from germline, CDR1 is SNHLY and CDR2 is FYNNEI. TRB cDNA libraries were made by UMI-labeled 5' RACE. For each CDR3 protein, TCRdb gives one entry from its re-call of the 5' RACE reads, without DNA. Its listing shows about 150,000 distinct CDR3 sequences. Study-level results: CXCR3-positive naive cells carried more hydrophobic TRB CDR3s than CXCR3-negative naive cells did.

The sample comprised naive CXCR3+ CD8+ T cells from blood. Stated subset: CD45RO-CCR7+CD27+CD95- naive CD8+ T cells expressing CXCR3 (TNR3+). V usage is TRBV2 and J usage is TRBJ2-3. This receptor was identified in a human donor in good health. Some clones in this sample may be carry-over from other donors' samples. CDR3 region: CASSDPNTDTQYF.